Listed below are T cell receptor beta chains from one sample, sequenced in a study of OX40 agonist ivuxolimab in advanced cancers. Clones were sequenced by immunoSEQ multiplex PCR, and TCRdb holds only the in-frame ones, with some missing. The profile covers 60,000 to 80,000 clones, with around 74% appearing a single time and roughly 11% taken by the ten largest. The sequences come from CD4+ or CD8+ T cells sorted from blood, collected in a trial of the OX40 agonist ivuxolimab. The receptors here all came from an adult with an advanced solid tumor such as melanoma, head and neck, liver or kidney cancer. CDR3s include the opening cysteine and the closing phenylalanine or tryptophan. A D gene is named only where the DNA matches it firmly. Only part of the rows carry a size: once, few, many, or a class if the clone is expanded.

j_call clone_size v_call d_call cdr3_length cdr3_aa cdr3_nt
TRBJ2-1 few TRBV5-3 - 15 CARSCRRSSYNEQFF TGTGCCAGAAGTTGCCGCAGGAGCTCCTACAATGAGCAGTTCTTC
TRBJ1-3 - TRBV5-1 TRBD1 17 CASSLAPAGGFGNTIYF TGCGCCAGCAGCTTGGCCCCCGCAGGGGGTTTTGGAAACACCATATATTTT
TRBJ1-2 - TRBV5-4 - 13 CASSSPTADGYTF TGTGCCAGCAGCTCCCCGACAGCCGACGGCTACACCTTC
TRBJ2-2 - TRBV19 TRBD2 14 CASSSSGGTGELFF TGTGCCAGTAGTAGTAGCGGGGGAACCGGGGAGCTGTTTTTT
TRBJ1-1 - TRBV7-3 - 13 CASSLFMNTEAFF TGTGCCAGCAGCTTATTCATGAACACTGAAGCTTTCTTT
TRBJ2-7 - TRBV27 - 12 CASRGFPYEQYF TGTGCCAGCAGGGGGTTCCCCTACGAGCAGTACTTC
TRBJ1-2 - TRBV7-2 TRBD1 14 CASSQGQGAVGYTF TGTGCCAGCAGCCAGGGGCAGGGGGCGGTTGGCTACACCTTC
TRBJ2-2 few TRBV25-1 - 14 CASSERTTTGELFF TGTGCCAGCAGTGAGCGGACTACCACCGGGGAGCTGTTTTTT
TRBJ2-7 - TRBV14 - 14 CASSHRLRQYEQYF TGTGCCAGCAGCCATCGACTCAGACAATACGAGCAGTACTTC
TRBJ2-1 - TRBV7-3 - 13 CASSLYSYNEQFF TGTGCCAGCAGCTTATACTCTTACAATGAGCAGTTCTTC
TRBJ2-5 - TRBV28 TRBD2 14 CASSQAGLQETQYF TGTGCCAGCAGTCAAGCGGGGTTACAAGAGACCCAGTACTTC
TRBJ1-4 - TRBV2 - 13 CAHRRGANEKLFF TGTGCCCATAGGAGGGGTGCGAATGAAAAACTGTTTTTT
TRBJ1-2 few TRBV6-6 - 12 CASSYQDYGYTF TGTGCCAGCAGTTACCAGGACTATGGCTACACCTTC
TRBJ1-2 - TRBV4-3 - 18 CASSPSGTGQTMVYGYTF TGCGCCAGCAGCCCCTCCGGGACGGGGCAGACTATGGTCTATGGCTACACCTTC
TRBJ2-7 - TRBV5-4 - 14 CASSLDASSYEQYF TGTGCCAGCAGCTTGGATGCCAGCTCCTACGAGCAGTACTTC
TRBJ1-1 - TRBV19 - 15 CASSIGRGTNTEAFF TGTGCCAGTAGTATAGGTCGGGGGACGAACACTGAAGCTTTCTTT
TRBJ2-1 - TRBV27 - 16 CASSRQFGTAYNEQFF TGTGCCAGCAGTCGCCAATTCGGGACGGCTTACAATGAGCAGTTCTTC
TRBJ1-1 - TRBV5-1 TRBD1 14 CASSPAGGYTEAFF TGCGCCAGCAGCCCTGCAGGGGGCTATACTGAAGCTTTCTTT
TRBJ1-5 - TRBV7-2 - 15 CASSLEVRGNQPQHF TGTGCCAGCAGCTTAGAGGTTAGGGGGAATCAGCCCCAGCATTTT
TRBJ2-1 - TRBV19 TRBD1 16 CASSPTGFTSYNEQFF TGTGCCAGTAGTCCGACAGGGTTCACTTCCTACAATGAGCAGTTCTTC
TRBJ1-1 - TRBV10-3 TRBD1 13 CAIRQGAFTEAFF TGTGCCATCAGGCAGGGGGCTTTCACTGAAGCTTTCTTT
TRBJ2-7 few TRBV27 - 13 CASSHLATGEQYF TGTGCCAGCAGCCACTTGGCGACGGGAGAGCAGTACTTC
TRBJ2-3 - TRBV7-2 TRBD2 15 CASSPSGGAGDTQYF TGTGCCAGCAGTCCTAGCGGGGGGGCAGGGGATACGCAGTATTTT
TRBJ2-1 - TRBV13 - 15 CASSSRGTADNEQFF TGTGCCAGCAGCTCTCGCGGGACTGCCGACAATGAGCAGTTCTTC
TRBJ2-5 - TRBV7-2 TRBD2 15 CASVSGGRPQETQYF TGTGCCAGCGTGAGCGGGGGACGTCCTCAAGAGACCCAGTACTTC
TRBJ2-7 - TRBV5-4 TRBD2 16 CASSLLAGADSYEQYF TGTGCCAGCAGCTTACTAGCGGGAGCGGACTCCTACGAGCAGTACTTC
TRBJ2-7 - TRBV7-8 - 14 CASSLSTPSYEQYF TGTGCCAGCAGCTTATCAACACCCTCCTACGAGCAGTACTTC
TRBJ2-7 once TRBV7-6 - 15 CASSLGWADSYEQYF TGTGCCAGCAGCTTAGGTTGGGCAGACTCCTACGAGCAGTACTTC
TRBJ2-2 - TRBV30 - 12 CAWRLEGSELFF TGTGCCTGGAGATTGGAGGGGAGCGAGCTGTTTTTT
TRBJ2-1 - TRBV27 TRBD2 15 CASSPWTSGNNEQFF TGTGCCAGCAGTCCATGGACTAGCGGGAACAATGAGCAGTTCTTC
TRBJ2-1 - TRBV19 TRBD2 11 CASGLAYEQFF TGTGCCAGTGGACTAGCATATGAGCAGTTCTTC
TRBJ1-2 - TRBV7-9 - 14 CASSARQVLYGYTF TGTGCCAGCAGCGCCCGACAGGTCCTCTATGGCTACACCTTC
TRBJ2-2 - TRBV27 - 15 CASSLLGVGAGELFF TGTGCCAGCAGTTTATTGGGGGTCGGGGCCGGGGAGCTGTTTTTT
TRBJ2-7 - TRBV5-1 - 13 CASSLGEVYEQYF TGCGCCAGCAGCTTGGGAGAGGTCTACGAGCAGTACTTC
TRBJ1-1 - TRBV5-4 - 16 CASSLLPDPRATEAFF TGTGCCAGCAGCTTGCTTCCGGACCCCCGAGCGACTGAAGCTTTCTTT
TRBJ2-1 - TRBV7-3 TRBD1 16 CASSRLGQGFGNEQFF TGTGCCAGCAGCCGACTGGGACAGGGGTTTGGCAATGAGCAGTTCTTC
TRBJ2-5 - TRBV2 TRBD2 17 CASSEGTSGGARVTQYF TGTGCCAGCAGTGAAGGGACTAGCGGGGGGGCCAGGGTGACCCAGTACTTC
TRBJ2-7 - TRBV6-6 - 14 CASSWLKGENEQYF TGTGCCAGCAGTTGGCTTAAAGGGGAAAACGAGCAGTACTTC
TRBJ2-1 - TRBV7-9 - 19 CASSLVPIAGIPYYNEQFF TGTGCCAGCAGCTTAGTCCCCATCGCCGGGATCCCTTACTACAATGAGCAGTTCTTC
TRBJ2-3 - TRBV9 TRBD2 18 CASSVGGGAGLGTDTQYF TGTGCCAGCAGCGTAGGGGGGGGAGCAGGGCTTGGCACAGATACGCAGTATTTT
TRBJ1-1 - TRBV7-9 - 15 CASSLGSGIGTEAFF TGTGCCAGCAGCCTCGGATCAGGAATTGGCACTGAAGCTTTCTTT
TRBJ2-5 - TRBV9 - 13 CASSLDSRETQYF TGTGCCAGCAGTTTGGATTCTCGTGAGACCCAGTACTTC
TRBJ2-1 - TRBV7-3 TRBD2 20 CASSSPLLAGGNPSYNEQFF TGTGCCAGCAGCTCGCCACTACTAGCGGGAGGTAACCCCTCCTACAATGAGCAGTTCTTC
TRBJ2-1 - TRBV21-1 - 16 CASSKAEGTSDNEQFF TGTGCCAGCAGCAAAGCAGAGGGAACGTCGGACAATGAGCAGTTCTTC
TRBJ1-2 - TRBV6-1 TRBD1 15 CASREPGQGFYGYTF TGTGCCAGCAGGGAGCCGGGACAGGGCTTCTATGGCTACACCTTC
TRBJ2-3 - TRBV4-1 - 15 CASSLGGGNTDTQYF TGCGCCAGCAGCCTGGGGGGCGGAAACACAGATACGCAGTATTTT
TRBJ2-7 - TRBV2 TRBD1 12 CASSWGQGVRYF TGTGCCAGCAGTTGGGGACAGGGGGTTCGATACTTC